A single sample is the source of the 8 T cell receptor beta chains below, sequenced in a study of technical replicates of blood from several donors. Using immunoSEQ multiplex PCR, the repertoire was profiled, and TCRdb retains in-frame clones only, with some absent. Of tens of thousands of clones in the sample, around 94% were seen once. The sample consisted of T cells isolated from PBMCs. These receptors all come from a human donor in good health.

The chain couples TRBV18 to TRBJ1-4; D gene uncertain. This CDR3 comprises 14 residues. V dropped 3 bases and J dropped 5 bases, with 10 bases sitting between them. The germline gives CDR1 KGHSH, CDR2 LQKENI. The CDR3 DNA reads as TGTGCCAGCTCACCTGGACGGGGAAATGAAAAACTGTTTTTT. Protein: CASSPGRGNEKLFF.

This chain links TRBV19 with TRBJ2-4; 13 bases align to TRBD2. Looked up from germline, CDR1 is LNHDA and CDR2 is SQIVND (reference sequence). The CDR3 runs to 16 residues. V was pared by 4 bases and J by 4 bases, with 4 bases of the junction left unmatched. The CDR3 region is CASSKRTSGSKNIQYF. The CDR3 bases are TGTGCCAGTAGTAAACGGACTAGCGGGAGTAAAAACATTCAGTACTTC.

The chain employs TRBV10-3 and TRBJ2-1; tentative D call: TRBD1 (5 bases). V dropped 6 bases and J dropped 9 bases, with 12 bases sitting between them. Germline V gives CDR1 ENHRY, CDR2 SYGVKD. The CDR3 is 12 amino acids. The CDR3 bases are TGTGCCATCAGCAGGGAAAGGGGTGAGCAGTTCTTC. This encodes CAISRERGEQFF.

This chain joins TRBV2 and TRBJ1-4; no clear D gene. V shed 2 bases and J shed 8 bases, with 9 bases lying between them. The CDR3 has 13 residues. The germline V gene has CDR1 SNHLY and CDR2 FYNNEI. Written as DNA, the CDR3 is TGTGCCAGCAGTGAAATTTTTTCGGAAAAACTGTTTTTT. It is translated as CASSEIFSEKLFF.

The chain recombines TRBV7-3 with TRBJ2-3; TRBD2 is a possible D gene (6 bases). Germline V gene data show CDR1 as SGHTA and CDR2 as FQGTGA. The CDR3 consists of 16 residues. V gave up 1 base and J gave up 1 base, with 12 bases separating them. The CDR3 reads CASSLMGREGTDTQYF. The DNA of the CDR3 is TGTGCCAGCAGCTTAATGGGCAGGGAGGGCACAGATACGCAGTATTTT.

This clone occurred once. V gene TRBV2 combines with J gene TRBJ1-4; TRBD1 matches at 12 bases. This CDR3 spans 16 amino acids. Germline lookup yields CDR1 SNHLY and CDR2 FYNNEI. Trimming took 4 bases from V and 5 from J; bases not matched to a gene: 5. DNA for the CDR3: TGTGCCAGCAGTGCCAGGGACAGGGGGCCCAATGAAAAACTGTTTTTT. It yields the protein CASSARDRGPNEKLFF. Using reference TRBV2 and TRBJ1-4 for the parts outside the CDR3, the full variable domain is EPEVTQTPSHQVTQMGQEVILRCVPISNHLYFYWYRQILGQKVEFLVSFYNNEISEKSEIFDDQFSVERPDGSNFTLKIRSTKLEDSAMYFCASSARDRGPNEKLFFGSGTQLSVL.

The CDR3 protein is CAWSVRGFADTQYF. In nucleotides, the CDR3 is TGTGCCTGGAGTGTAAGGGGGTTCGCAGATACGCAGTATTTT. The chain recombines TRBV30 with TRBJ2-3, with D perhaps TRBD1 (6 bases). Trimming removed 0 bases at V and 4 bases at J, with 11 bases between. The CDR3 is 14 residues long. Germline values: CDR1 GTSNPN, CDR2 SVGIG (reference sequence).

This clone was detected only a few times. V gene TRBV6-5 combines with J gene TRBJ2-1; possibly TRBD1 for D (6 bases). V was cut by 10 bases and J by 6 bases, with 10 bases left in between. The CDR3 is 11 amino acids. Germline V lookup: CDR1 MNHEY, CDR2 SVGAGI. The CDR3 sequence is CATRGGNEQFF. The CDR3 nucleotides are TGTGCCACTCGAGGGGGCAATGAGCAGTTCTTC.